This record looks at one T cell receptor beta chain sequence and its context. This record comes from a study of blood T cell repertoires in COVID-19. Turning to the study itself: COVID-19 samples, acute and convalescent, were from the United States, Italy and Spain. Sources were T cells, B-cell-depleted T cells, or PBMCs; the material itself was cDNA or gDNA.

The V gene lost 3 bases and the J gene lost 0 bases, with 3 bases spanning the gap. The CDR3 has 13 residues. Per the germline V gene, CDR1 is SGHVS and CDR2 is FNYEAQ. In the authors' workflow: Amplification from reference gene primers served as the basis for estimated nucleated cell counts. Sequencing was performed with immunoSEQ multiplex PCR; in TCRdb, only in-frame clones are kept and a portion is missing. V, J and clone size derive from that table, while D and trimming were established from the DNA sequence. The data hold hundreds of thousands of clones, with roughly 85% observed a single time.

The sequenced sample was peripheral blood. This clonotype was sampled from a woman aged 18-30 years with acute or convalescent COVID-19. The chain combines TRBV7-6 with TRBJ1-3; D is ambiguous. CDR3: CASSLASGNTIYF. The CDR3 DNA reads TGTGCCAGCAGCTTGGCCTCTGGAAACACCATATATTTT.